Each of the 14 T cell receptor beta chains below was sequenced from the same sample in a study of blood T cell repertoires in COVID-19. Assay used: immunoSEQ multiplex PCR; TCRdb lists only in-frame clones, some missing. Of under 75,000 clones listed, nearly 90% are singletons. Sequencing was done on a sample of peripheral blood. These receptors were obtained from a man aged 45 to 65 with active COVID-19.

Of note for this clone: The junction and the germline gene differ at one end; a read error may be behind it. Other DNA sequences in the same sample also yield this CDR3. J is TRBJ1-4 and V is TRBV6-1, with D tentatively TRBD1 (6 bases). The CDR3 extends over 19 amino acids. The V gene's germline CDR1 is MNHNS and CDR2 SASEGT. Here the CDR3 DNA reads TGTGCCAGTAGTGCTTCTTCCGGCAGGGGCGGGTACGCTAATGAAAAACTGTTTTTT. Encoded protein: CASSASSGRGGYANEKLFF.

This chain links TRBV12-5 with TRBJ2-2; D is ambiguous. CDR3 length equals 13 residues. Germline CDR1 is LGHNT and CDR2 is FRNRAP. Trimming shortened V by 3 bases and J by 6 bases, and 8 bases separated the two germline ends. The DNA of the CDR3 is TGTGCTAGTGGTTTAGCGAATCCCGGGGAGCTGTTTTTT. Translation: CASGLANPGELFF. The whole variable domain, filled in from reference TRBV12-5 and TRBJ2-2, reads DARVTQTPRHKVTEMGQEVTMRCQPILGHNTVFWYRQTMMQGLELLAYFRNRAPLDDSGMPKDRFSAEMPDATLATLKIQPSEPRDSAVYFCASGLANPGELFFGEGSRLTVL.

The chain links TRBV6-5 to TRBJ1-4; the D gene is possibly TRBD1 (5 bases). V lost 6 bases to trimming and J lost 6 bases, with 17 bases between them. The CDR3 runs to 15 residues. Germline lookup yields CDR1 MNHEY and CDR2 SVGAGI. CDR3 amino acids: CASSRSGGGDEKLFF. The CDR3 DNA sequence: TGTGCCAGCAGCCGATCGGGGGGAGGGGATGAAAAACTGTTTTTT.

The chain couples TRBV7-6 to TRBJ2-1; the D gene is possibly TRBD2 (7 bases). This CDR3 spans 14 amino acids. CDR1 is SGHVS and CDR2 is FNYEAQ in the germline V gene. Trimming took 5 bases from V and 7 from J, leaving 15 bases between them. CDR3 bases: TGTGCCAGCAGCGGGGGGGGCAGGAGGAATGAGCAGTTCTTC. Its translation is CASSGGGRRNEQFF.

This chain's CDR3 is CASSLEPGAPNSPLHF. DNA of the CDR3: TGTGCCAGCAGCTTAGAGCCAGGGGCTCCTAATTCACCCCTCCACTTT. The chain carries TRBV7-2 and TRBJ1-6; perhaps TRBD1 as D (6 bases). V was cut by 1 base and J by 6 bases, with 13 bases left in between. The germline gives CDR1 SGHTA, CDR2 FQGNSA. The CDR3 is 16 amino acids.

The rearrangement links TRBV7-2 to TRBJ2-7, with 9 nucleotides matching TRBD1. Unmatched junction bases numbered 6, after V lost 4 bases and J lost 2 bases. Germline CDR1 reads SGHTA; CDR2 reads FQGNSA. CDR3 size: 15 residues. DNA for the CDR3: TGTGCCAGCAGCTATCAGGGGACAGGGACCTACGAGCAGTACTTC. Translation: CASSYQGTGTYEQYF.

In this sample, this clone turned up once. The CDR3 spells CASTRDSRGGGYTF. The CDR3 DNA follows: TGTGCCAGCACCCGAGACTCCAGGGGCGGTGGCTACACCTTC. The rearrangement uses TRBV6-5 and TRBJ1-2; weak D call: TRBD1 (6 bases). Germline V lookup: CDR1 MNHEY, CDR2 SVGAGI. With 7 bases removed from V and 7 bases from J, the gap between germline ends came to 19 bases. This CDR3 is built from 14 residues.

The J gene is TRBJ2-2, the V gene TRBV5-6; D is uncertain. V lost 1 base to trimming and J lost 1 base, with 11 bases between them. Germline V CDR1 and CDR2: SGHDT, YYEEEE. CDR3 length equals 16 residues. This CDR3 reads CASSLLAAENTGELFF. The DNA of the CDR3 is TGTGCCAGCAGCTTGTTAGCTGCGGAGAACACCGGGGAGCTGTTTTTT.

V gene TRBV7-2 combines with J gene TRBJ1-4, with 7 positions matching TRBD1. CDR1 is SGHTA and CDR2 is FQGNSA in the germline V gene. The V gene end was trimmed by 1 base and the J gene end by 5 bases; junction bases not matched to a gene: 7. This CDR3 has 16 residues. In DNA form, the CDR3 reads TGTGCCAGCAGCTTAGGGCAGGCACAGGGGAATGAAAAACTGTTTTTT. It yields the protein CASSLGQAQGNEKLFF. Together with reference TRBV7-2 and TRBJ1-4, the CDR3 gives the full variable domain: GAGVSQSPSNKVTEKGKDVELRCDPISGHTALYWYRQSLGQGLEFLIYFQGNSAPDKSGLPSDRFSAERTGGSVSTLTIQRTQQEDSAVYLCASSLGQAQGNEKLFFGSGTQLSVL.

The chain carries TRBV5-1 and TRBJ2-7; TRBD1 is a possible D gene (5 bases). With 4 bases removed from V and 1 base from J, the gap between germline ends came to 9 bases. The V gene's germline CDR1 is SGHRS and CDR2 YFSETQ. The CDR3 is 13 residues long. The CDR3 DNA follows: TGCGCCAGCAGCACAGGCGATTCCTACGAGCAGTACTTC. Protein product: CASSTGDSYEQYF. Full variable domain (missing parts from reference TRBV5-1 and TRBJ2-7): KAGVTQTPRYLIKTRGQQVTLSCSPISGHRSVSWYQQTPGQGLQFLFEYFSETQRNKGNFPGRFSGRQFSNSRSEMNVSTLELGDSALYLCASSTGDSYEQYFGPGTRLTVT.

The V call is TRBV6-5, the J call TRBJ2-2; TRBD2 might be the D (6 bases). Germline CDR1 MNHEY, CDR2 SVGAGI. The CDR3 is 16 amino acids. The V gene lost 8 bases and the J gene lost 5 bases, with 21 bases spanning the gap. The CDR3 DNA is TGTGCCAGCGGCTACTCCTCGGGGGAATGGACCGGGGAGCTGTTTTTT. Amino acids: CASGYSSGEWTGELFF.

The V call is TRBV2, the J call TRBJ2-5; D may be TRBD2 (6 bases). This CDR3 contains 14 residues. Trimming pared 5 bases from V and 5 bases from J, leaving 15 bases between. Germline V gene data show CDR1 as SNHLY and CDR2 as FYNNEI. CDR3 DNA: TGTGCCAGCAGTCGGGGGAGAGCGCGGGAGACCCAGTACTTC. Its protein product is CASSRGRARETQYF.

The V gene is TRBV6-5, the J gene TRBJ1-1, with TRBD1 matching 7 bases. Germline V gives CDR1 MNHEY, CDR2 SVGAGI. The CDR3 runs to 12 residues. The junction had 4 bases not matched to a gene; V was cut back by 4 bases and J by 8 bases. CDR3 in amino acids: CASSSLGQEAFF. The DNA for the CDR3 is TGTGCCAGCAGTTCATTGGGACAGGAAGCTTTCTTT.

The rearrangement links TRBV6-1 to TRBJ1-4; no firm D call. CDR3 length: 16 amino acids. With 0 bases removed from V and 0 bases from J, the gap between germline ends came to 8 bases. Germline V gene data show CDR1 as MNHNS and CDR2 as SASEGT. The CDR3 region is CASSEAQRATNEKLFF. The CDR3 nucleotides are TGTGCCAGCAGTGAAGCGCAAAGAGCAACTAATGAAAAACTGTTTTTT.